Listed here is a single T cell receptor (beta chain). Its specific antigen is unknown. No base-level quality is on record; no much larger clone is a single base apart. Each collaborating institution followed its own protocols to collect whole blood in K2EDTA tubes. For TCRbeta analysis, collaborators shipped samples in one of three forms: frozen whole blood, isolated PBMCs, or DNA extracted from either of those sample types. TCRbeta CDR3 regions were amplified from genomic DNA using the immunoSEQ Assay, a bias-controlled multiplex PCR. In the paper's pipeline: Within the assay, amplification of reference gene primers was used to estimate how many nucleated cells each sample contained. Sequence reads were collapsed and filtered to measure the absolute abundance of every unique TCRbeta CDR3 rearrangement. For each sample, productive Simpson clonality was calculated by taking the square root of Simpson's diversity index across productive rearrangements. This immuneACCESS table, as held by TCRdb, lists in-frame sequences with V and J called but not all clones. Of the missing ones, under half trace to an unresolved V gene in checked studies; the others have no known cause. V and J calls and clone size follow that table, whereas D and trimming were derived from the DNA. Here the sample has around 200,000 clones; 70% to 85% occur a single time. The top ten hold 5.5% to 7.5% of the sample.

For CDR1 and CDR2, the germline V gene (reference sequence) lists LNHDA and SQIVND. V is pruned by 0 bases and J by 0 bases, leaving 10 bases of the junction without a gene match. The CDR3 numbers 20 residues from cysteine through phenylalanine. Here the CDR3 DNA is all that survives: 60 bases in frame from base 1. The data belong to a study of blood T cell repertoires in COVID-19 (dated by TCRdb to about 2020). About the investigation overall: Collaborator samples came from the United States, Italy and Spain and covered acute and convalescent phases of COVID-19. The prospective study material was composed of cDNA or gDNA derived from T cells, B-cell-depleted T cells, or PBMCs. The dataset comprised deeply sampled blood TCRbeta repertoires from subjects exposed to, actively infected with, or recovered from COVID-19. The repertoires were released in a freely available public database meant as a resource for research on the immune response to SARS-CoV-2. The samples were drawn from the first 160 participants of the ongoing ImmuneRACE study and from roughly 1,300 subjects provided by 6 global collaborators. A de-identified subject ID, COVID-19 status, age in years and sex were almost always included in the sample metadata. Where available, HLA class I and class II types were obtained from metadata supplied by the sample provider rather than from assay-based typing.

The full study reports these points: The quantity of clinical and demographic metadata differed by source and by participant and was supplied without curation.

The sequence is built from TRBV19 and TRBJ2-6; 8 central bases correspond to TRBD1. Sequencing was performed on peripheral blood. The sequence was obtained from a human donor in a cohort sampled during active COVID-19. The sequenced DNA: TGTGCCAGTAGTATAGAGGGGGACAGGCCGTTTATCTCTGGGGCCAACGTCCTGACTTTC. The translation is CASSIEGDRPFISGANVLTF.